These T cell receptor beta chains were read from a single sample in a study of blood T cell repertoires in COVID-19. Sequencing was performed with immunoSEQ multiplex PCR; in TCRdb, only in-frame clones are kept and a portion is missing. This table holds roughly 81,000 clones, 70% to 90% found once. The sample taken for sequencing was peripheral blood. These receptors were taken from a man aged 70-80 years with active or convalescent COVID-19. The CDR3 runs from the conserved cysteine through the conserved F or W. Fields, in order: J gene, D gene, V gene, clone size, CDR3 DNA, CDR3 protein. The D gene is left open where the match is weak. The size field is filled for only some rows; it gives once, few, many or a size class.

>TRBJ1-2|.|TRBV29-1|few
TGCAGCGTTCTCTCGGGGTCGCCGTATGGCTACACCTTC
CSVLSGSPYGYTF
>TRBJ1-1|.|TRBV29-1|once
TGCAGCGTTGACTGGGCGAAAGGGGCTGAAGCTTTCTTT
CSVDWAKGAEAFF
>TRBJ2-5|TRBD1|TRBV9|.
TGTGCCAGCAGCGAGGGGGCCGCCCCGGGGACCCAGTACTTC
CASSEGAAPGTQYF
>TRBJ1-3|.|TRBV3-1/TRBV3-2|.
TGTGCCAGCAGCCAAGTGGGCAGTTCCTCTGGAAACACCATATATTTT
CASSQVGSSSGNTIYF
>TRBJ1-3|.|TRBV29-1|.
TGCAGCGTTGGGCTCTCTGGAAACACCATATATTTT
CSVGLSGNTIYF
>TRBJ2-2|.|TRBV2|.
TGTGCCAGCATCGTCTCCAGGGCGAACACCGGGGAGCTGTTTTTT
CASIVSRANTGELFF
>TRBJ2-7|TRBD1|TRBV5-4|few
TGTGCCAGCAGCCGTGGGACAGACTACGAGCAGTACTTC
CASSRGTDYEQYF
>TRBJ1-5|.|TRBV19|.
TGTGCCAGTAGTATCTTGGCAGGGGATCAGCCCCAGCATTTT
CASSILAGDQPQHF
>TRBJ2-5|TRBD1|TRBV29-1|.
TGCAGCTTATTACAGGGGCCCCAAGAGACCCAGTACTTC
CSLLQGPQETQYF
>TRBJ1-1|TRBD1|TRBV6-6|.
TGTGCCAGCAGTCACACAGGGGGCCGGGACACTGAAGCTTTCTTT
CASSHTGGRDTEAFF
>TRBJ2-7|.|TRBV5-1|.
TGCGCCAGCAGTTTACAGGGCTACGAGCAGTACTTC
CASSLQGYEQYF
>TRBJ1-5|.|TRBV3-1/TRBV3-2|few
TGTGCCAGCAGCCACTTGGGGCGGAATCAGCCCCAGCATTTT
CASSHLGRNQPQHF
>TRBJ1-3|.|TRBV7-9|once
TGTGCCAGCAGCTTAGCAGGGGCCTCTGGAAACACCATATATTTT
CASSLAGASGNTIYF
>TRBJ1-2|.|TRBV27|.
TGTGCCAGCAGAGGGGGAAATGGGGGCTACACCTTC
CASRGGNGGYTF
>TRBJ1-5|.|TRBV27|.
TGTGCCAGCAGTGCATACGCGATTGCGCCCCAGCATTTT
CASSAYAIAPQHF
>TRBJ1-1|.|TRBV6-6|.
TGTGCCAGCAGTTACTTCCGGACACAAAAGAACACTGAAGCTTTCTTT
CASSYFRTQKNTEAFF
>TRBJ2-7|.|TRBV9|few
TGTGCCAGCAGCGTACAGGGGCTCCCCTACGAGCAGTACTTC
CASSVQGLPYEQYF
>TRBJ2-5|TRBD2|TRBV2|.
TGTGCCAGCAGACGACTAGCGCCTACCCAGTACTTC
CASRRLAPTQYF